This T cell receptor (beta chain) was found in a study of cytomegalovirus exposure and HLA in healthy donors. About the study: Previous work identified roughly 110 million unique TCR beta sequences from about 179 million T cells.

The CDR3 contains 13 residues. Looked up from germline, CDR1 is MDHEN and CDR2 is SYDVKM. The V and J ends lost 2 bases and 12 bases respectively, with 14 bases between them. The primer mix had 60 Vbeta and 13 Jbeta primers. Some clones are missing from TCRdb's copy, which holds only in-frame ones; the method was immunoSEQ multiplex PCR. The sample includes 150,000 to 200,000 clones, almost 80% of them seen just once. Of note for this clone: Its antigen is still unknown.

General study results and limits: In vitro testing confirmed a few CMV-associated chains as specific for CMV antigens. The authors listed 180 or so TCR beta chains as cytomegalovirus-associated.

The TCR comes from a man aged 45-65 years in good health and CMV-seropositive. The specimen was PBMCs. The chain joins TRBV28 to TRBJ2-1; D gene ambiguous. CDR3 amino acids: CASSLETKSGQFF. For the CDR3, the DNA is TGTGCCAGCAGTTTAGAGACAAAGAGTGGGCAGTTCTTC. Full variable domain (remainder filled in from reference TRBV28 and TRBJ2-1): DVKVTQSSRYLVKRTGEKVFLECVQDMDHENMFWYRQDPGLGLRLIYFSYDVKMKEKGDIPEGYSVSREKKERFSLILESASTNQTSMYLCASSLETKSGQFFGPGTRLTVL.